Listed here are 2 T cell receptor beta chains from one sample, sequenced in a study of T cell repertoires in cytomegalovirus infection. TCRdb reanalysed the reads using MiXCR and keeps one entry per CDR3 protein. The table includes nearly 550,000 distinct CDR3 sequences, 16% detected once. The sample comprised CD8+ T cells from PBMCs. The receptor set was obtained from a human donor in good health (CMV status not recorded). Some clones in this sample may be carry-over from other donors' samples.

There are a few counts of this clonotype. The genes are TRBV25-1 and TRBJ1-5; the match to TRBD1 covers 9 bases. Germline-derived CDR1 and CDR2 are MGHDK and SYGVNS. The V gene end was trimmed by 8 bases and the J gene end by 7 bases; junction bases not matched to a gene: 9. This CDR3 contains 14 residues. CDR3 sequence: CASGGQGLGQPQHF. CDR3 DNA: TGTGCCAGCGGTGGACAGGGGCTTGGACAGCCCCAGCATTTT.

The rearrangement links TRBV28 to TRBJ2-7; D perhaps matches TRBD1 (6 bases). From germline, CDR1 is MDHEN and CDR2 SYDVKM. This CDR3 has 15 residues. V was pared by 5 bases and J by 2 bases, with 16 bases between. The chain's CDR3 is CASSGVRGTTYEQYF. CDR3 DNA sequence: TGTGCCAGCAGTGGGGTGAGGGGGACAACCTACGAGCAGTACTTC.